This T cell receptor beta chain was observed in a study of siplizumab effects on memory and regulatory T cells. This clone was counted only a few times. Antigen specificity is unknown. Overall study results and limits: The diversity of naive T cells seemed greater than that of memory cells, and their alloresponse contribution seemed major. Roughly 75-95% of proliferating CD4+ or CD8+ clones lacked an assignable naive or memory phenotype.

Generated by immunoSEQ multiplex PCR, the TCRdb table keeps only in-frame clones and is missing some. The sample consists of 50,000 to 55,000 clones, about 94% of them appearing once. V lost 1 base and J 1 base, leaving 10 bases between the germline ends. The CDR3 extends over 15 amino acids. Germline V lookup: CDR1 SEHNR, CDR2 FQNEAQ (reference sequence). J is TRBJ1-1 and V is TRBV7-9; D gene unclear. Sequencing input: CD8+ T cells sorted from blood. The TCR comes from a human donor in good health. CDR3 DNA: TGTGCCAGCAGCTTAGGGCGAGTAGGGAACACTGAAGCTTTCTTT. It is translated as CASSLGRVGNTEAFF. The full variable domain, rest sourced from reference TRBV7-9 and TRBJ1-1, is DTGVSQNPRHKITKRGQNVTFRCDPISEHNRLYWYRQTLGQGPEFLTYFQNEAQLEKSRLLSDRFSAERPKGSFSTLEIQRTEQGDSAMYLCASSLGRVGNTEAFFGQGTRLTVV.